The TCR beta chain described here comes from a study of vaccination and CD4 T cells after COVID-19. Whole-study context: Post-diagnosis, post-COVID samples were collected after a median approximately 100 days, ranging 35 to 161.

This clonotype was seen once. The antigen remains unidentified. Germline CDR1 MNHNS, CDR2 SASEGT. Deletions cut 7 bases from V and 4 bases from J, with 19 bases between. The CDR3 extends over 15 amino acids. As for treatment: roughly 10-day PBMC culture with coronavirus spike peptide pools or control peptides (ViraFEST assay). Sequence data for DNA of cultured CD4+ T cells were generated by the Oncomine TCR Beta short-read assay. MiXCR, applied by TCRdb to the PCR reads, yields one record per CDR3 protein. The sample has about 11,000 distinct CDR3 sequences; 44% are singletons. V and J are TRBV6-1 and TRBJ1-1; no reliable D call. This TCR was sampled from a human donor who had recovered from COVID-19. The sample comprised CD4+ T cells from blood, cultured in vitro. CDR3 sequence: CASNSGQLGSTEAFF. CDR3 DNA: TGTGCCAGCAATTCGGGCCAGTTAGGATCCACTGAAGCTTTCTTT.